Below, 14 T cell receptor beta chains from the same sample are listed, as sequenced in a study of T cell responses to AZD1222 COVID-19 vaccine. TCRdb's copy holds only in-frame clones and misses some; the assay was immunoSEQ multiplex PCR. The sample yields about 94,000 clones, roughly 84% seen once. The starting material was peripheral blood, obtained on day 0 of AZD1222 vaccination. The origin of the receptors is an adult in good health.

With regard to this clone: One end of the junction is discordant with germline, which a read error may explain. The rearrangement uses TRBV11-2 and TRBJ2-3; D possibly matches TRBD1 or TRBD2 (6 bases each). The CDR3 length is 15 residues. Germline CDR1 is SGHAT and CDR2 is FQNNGV. The CDR3 DNA reads TGTGCCAGCAGCTTAGAATCGGGGGCTGGAGATATGCAGTATTTT. It translates to CASSLESGAGDMQYF.

The V and J genes are TRBV7-3 and TRBJ2-7, with D possibly called TRBD1 or TRBD2 (6 bases each). V lost 5 bases to trimming and J lost 2 bases, with 25 bases between them. The CDR3 covers 18 residues. Germline V gene sequence: CDR1 SGHTA, CDR2 FQGTGA. The DNA for the CDR3 is TGTGCCAGCAGCATACCGACCGGGGGAGGACAGCCGCCCTACGAGCAGTACTTC. This gives the protein CASSIPTGGGQPPYEQYF.

This sequence joins TRBV4-2 and TRBJ2-5; D uncertain. V lost 0 bases and J 4 bases, leaving 9 bases between the germline ends. The V gene's germline CDR1 is LGHNA and CDR2 YNFKEQ. The CDR3 runs 14 residues. The CDR3 here is CASSQEGLGETQYF. DNA for the CDR3: TGTGCCAGCAGCCAAGAAGGGCTCGGAGAGACCCAGTACTTC.

The V and J genes are TRBV5-4 and TRBJ2-7, with D unclear. Germline lookup yields CDR1 SGHNT and CDR2 YYREEE (reference sequence). The length of the CDR3 is 13 residues. The ends were cut back, 0 bases at V and 6 bases at J, with 10 bases in the middle. The CDR3 here is CASSLETVGEQYF. Written as DNA, the CDR3 is TGTGCCAGCAGCTTGGAGACGGTGGGCGAGCAGTACTTC.

This clone is a singleton in its sample. This chain links TRBV3-1 (or the pseudogene TRBV3-2) with TRBJ2-1, with D tentatively TRBD2 (7 bases). V dropped 4 bases and J dropped 2 bases, with 15 bases sitting between them. The CDR3 totals 16 residues. Germline assignment: CDR1 LGHDT and CDR2 YNNKEL (reference sequence). CDR3 protein: CASSPRGAGAYNEQFF. The CDR3 nucleotides are TGTGCCAGCAGCCCGAGGGGGGCGGGGGCCTACAATGAGCAGTTCTTC.

V usage is TRBV7-8 and J usage is TRBJ2-1; D remains ambiguous. Germline CDR1 is SGHVS and CDR2 is FQNEAQ. V lost 7 bases and J lost 9, with 25 bases in between. The length of the CDR3 is 16 residues. CDR3 protein: CASMRSRPPGTGEQFF. The CDR3 DNA reads as TGTGCCAGCATGCGCTCGCGGCCACCCGGCACTGGTGAGCAGTTCTTC.

This chain joins TRBV6-2 or TRBV6-3 and TRBJ1-2, with TRBD1 as a possible D gene (5 bases). The V end was cut by 6 bases, the J end by 2 bases, with 13 bases between. CDR1 MNHEY and CDR2 SVGEGT come from the germline V gene. The CDR3 totals 14 residues. The CDR3 sequence is CASRPGTLNYGYTF. The CDR3 nucleotides are TGTGCCAGCAGACCTGGGACGTTAAACTATGGCTACACCTTC.

The J gene is TRBJ2-7, the V gene TRBV7-6; perhaps TRBD1 as D (5 bases). Germline V gives CDR1 SGHVS, CDR2 FNYEAQ. V was shortened by 5 bases and J by 3 bases, with 17 bases between the two germline ends. The CDR3 extends over 15 amino acids. CDR3 in DNA: TGTGCCAGCAGCCCGTTAAGGTCCAGGGTCTACGAGCAGTACTTC. This codes for CASSPLRSRVYEQYF.

CDR3 DNA sequence: TGTGCCAGCAGCGAGCACAGCAAAACCGGGGAGCTGTTTTTT. Its translation is CASSEHSKTGELFF. The chain employs TRBV7-9 and TRBJ2-2, with D unclear. This CDR3 comprises 14 residues. Trimming shortened V by 5 bases and J by 5 bases, and 12 bases separated the two germline ends. Germline V gene lookup returns CDR1 SEHNR and CDR2 FQNEAQ (reference sequence).

The chain joins TRBV7-9 to TRBJ2-7; 9 bases are a match to TRBD2. The V and J ends lost 2 bases and 2 bases, in that order; junction bases with no gene match: 1. CDR3 size: 14 residues. The germline CDR1 and CDR2 sequences are SEHNR and FQNEAQ (reference sequence). The CDR3 DNA reads as TGTGCCAGCAGCTTACTAGCGGGGCCCTACGAGCAGTACTTC. Its protein is CASSLLAGPYEQYF.

The chain's CDR3 is CASSLYGQSREQYF. In nucleotides, the CDR3 is TGTGCCAGCAGCTTATACGGACAGTCGCGCGAGCAGTACTTC. The chain is built from TRBV7-3 and TRBJ2-7; tentative D call: TRBD1 (6 bases). Per germline, CDR1 SGHTA and CDR2 FQGTGA. V shed 2 bases and J shed 6 bases, with 14 bases lying between them. The CDR3 totals 14 residues.

The rearrangement links TRBV9 to TRBJ1-3; a possible D gene is TRBD1 (6 bases). The V end lost 0 bases, the J end lost 0 bases, and 10 bases lay between the germline ends. Looked up from germline, CDR1 is SGDLS and CDR2 is YYNGEE. This CDR3 is built from 16 residues. The CDR3 bases are TGTGCCAGCAGCGTAGAGGACAGCCTCTCTGGAAACACCATATATTTT. Protein sequence: CASSVEDSLSGNTIYF.

This chain uses TRBV30 with TRBJ2-5, with D perhaps assigned TRBD1 or TRBD2 (6 bases each). The CDR3 consists of 14 residues. Trimming removed 0 bases from V and 5 bases from J, with 13 bases in between. The V gene's germline CDR1 is GTSNPN and CDR2 SVGIG (reference sequence). The CDR3 bases are TGTGCCTGGAGTGTAGGGGGGAGACTGGAGACCCAGTACTTC. Its protein is CAWSVGGRLETQYF. Combining the CDR3 with reference TRBV30 and TRBJ2-5 gives the whole variable domain SQTIHQWPATLVQPVGSPLSLECTVEGTSNPNLYWYRQAAGRGLQLLFYSVGIGQISSEVPQNLSASRPQDRQFILSSKKLLLSDSGFYLCAWSVGGRLETQYFGPGTRLLVL.

The chain combines TRBV27 with TRBJ1-2; 10 positions agree with TRBD1. Germline trimming cut 6 bases from V and 8 bases from J; bases unmatched to any gene: 15. The CDR3 has 16 residues. Germline V gene sequence: CDR1 MNHEY, CDR2 SMNVEV (reference sequence). Here the CDR3 reads CASSGQGGPRRGGYTF. In DNA, the CDR3 is TGTGCCAGCAGCGGACAGGGGGGCCCCCGAAGAGGCGGCTACACCTTC.